This T cell receptor beta chain was sequenced in a study of OX40 agonist ivuxolimab in advanced cancers. Turning to the study itself: Patients received intravenous ivuxolimab every 2 weeks at 0.01 to 10 mg/kg. The dose-escalation cohort had hepatocellular carcinoma, melanoma, renal cell or head and neck cancer.

Measured with immunoSEQ multiplex PCR; TCRdb has only the in-frame clones, and not every one. The sample shows 65,000 to 75,000 clones, 80% to 90% of them seen only once. CDR1 is LNHNV, CDR2 YYDKDF, per germline (reference sequence). There are 15 residues in the CDR3. J lost 5 bases, V lost 3 bases, and 8 bases had no gene match. This material consisted of CD4+ or CD8+ T cells sorted from blood, taken in a trial of the OX40 agonist ivuxolimab. The V gene is TRBV15, the J gene TRBJ2-3; 7 nucleotides agree with TRBD2. The sequence derives from an adult with an advanced solid tumor such as melanoma, head and neck, liver or kidney cancer. As DNA, the CDR3 is TGTGCCACCAGCAGCTCGGGCGGGGGTATAGATACGCAGTATTTT. Translated: CATSSSGGGIDTQYF. The full variable domain, in which reference TRBV15 and TRBJ2-3 provide the parts outside the CDR3, is DAMVIQNPRYQVTQFGKPVTLSCSQTLNHNVMYWYQQKSSQAPKLLFHYYDKDFNNEADTPDNFQSRRPNTSFCFLDIRSPGLGDTAMYLCATSSSGGGIDTQYFGPGTRLTVL.